This TCR beta chain originates from a study of cytomegalovirus exposure and HLA in healthy donors. CDR3 length: 13 amino acids. Germline V gives CDR1 MNHEY, CDR2 SMNVEV (reference sequence). The V and J ends lost 5 bases and 4 bases respectively, with 11 bases between them. This clone is a singleton in its sample. No antigen is known for it. The PCR used 60 Vbeta and 13 Jbeta primers. Generated by immunoSEQ multiplex PCR, the TCRdb table keeps only in-frame clones and is missing some. The data hold some 200,000 clones, with roughly four fifths observed a single time. Whole-study results and caveats: In a later analysis, parvovirus B19, influenza, CMV and Epstein-Barr virus appeared linked to several top co-occurrence clusters. Under in vitro conditions, three CMV-associated chains were confirmed as specific for CMV antigens.

Healthy donors of bone marrow made up the group. The sample taken for sequencing was PBMCs. This clonotype originated in a man in his fifties or sixties in good health and CMV-seronegative. The chain recombines TRBV27 with TRBJ1-1, with D possibly matching TRBD1 (6 bases). The CDR3, as DNA: TGTGCCAGCAGTCCCGGGACATTCACTGAAGCTTTCTTT. This translates into CASSPGTFTEAFF.